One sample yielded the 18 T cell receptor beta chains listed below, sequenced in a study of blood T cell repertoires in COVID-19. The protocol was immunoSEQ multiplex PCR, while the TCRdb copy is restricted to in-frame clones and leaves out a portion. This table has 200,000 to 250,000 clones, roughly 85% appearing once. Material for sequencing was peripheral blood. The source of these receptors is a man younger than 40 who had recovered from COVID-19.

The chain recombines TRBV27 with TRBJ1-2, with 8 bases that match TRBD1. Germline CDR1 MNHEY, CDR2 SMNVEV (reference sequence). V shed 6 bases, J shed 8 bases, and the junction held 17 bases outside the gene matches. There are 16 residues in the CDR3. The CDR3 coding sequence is TGTGCCAGCAGACTACGTATGGACAGGGCCGTTGAGGGCTACACCTTC. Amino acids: CASRLRMDRAVEGYTF.

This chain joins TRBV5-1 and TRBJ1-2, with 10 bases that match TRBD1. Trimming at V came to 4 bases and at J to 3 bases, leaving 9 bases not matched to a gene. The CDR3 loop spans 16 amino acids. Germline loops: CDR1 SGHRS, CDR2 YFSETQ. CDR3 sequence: CASSTGWDRGYYGYTF. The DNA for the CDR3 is TGCGCCAGCAGCACCGGCTGGGACAGGGGATACTATGGCTACACCTTC. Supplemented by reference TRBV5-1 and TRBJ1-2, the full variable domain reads KAGVTQTPRYLIKTRGQQVTLSCSPISGHRSVSWYQQTPGQGLQFLFEYFSETQRNKGNFPGRFSGRQFSNSRSEMNVSTLELGDSALYLCASSTGWDRGYYGYTFGSGTRLTVV.

As DNA, the CDR3 is TGTGCCAGCACCCGGGGGGGCCGAGAGACCCAGTACTTC. Its translation is CASTRGGRETQYF. V and J are TRBV7-2 and TRBJ2-5; 8 nucleotides agree with TRBD2. CDR3 length: 13 amino acids. Germline CDR1 is SGHTA and CDR2 is FQGNSA. The V gene end was trimmed by 7 bases and the J gene end by 4 bases; junction bases not matched to a gene: 5. Drawing the rest from reference TRBV7-2 and TRBJ2-5, the complete variable domain is GAGVSQSPSNKVTEKGKDVELRCDPISGHTALYWYRQSLGQGLEFLIYFQGNSAPDKSGLPSDRFSAERTGGSVSTLTIQRTQQEDSAVYLCASTRGGRETQYFGPGTRLLVL.

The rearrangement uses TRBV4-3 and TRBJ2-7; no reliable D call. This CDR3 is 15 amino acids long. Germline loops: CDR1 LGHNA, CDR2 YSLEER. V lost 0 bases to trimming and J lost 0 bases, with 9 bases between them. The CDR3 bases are TGCGCCAGCAGCCAAGACTGGGCAGTCTCCTACGAGCAGTACTTC. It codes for CASSQDWAVSYEQYF.

The CDR3 coding sequence is TGCGCCAGCAGCTTGGGAGGGACTAAGACTGAAGCTTTCTTT. Its translation: CASSLGGTKTEAFF. The V gene is TRBV5-1, the J gene TRBJ1-1, with D perhaps matching TRBD1 (5 bases). This CDR3 has 14 amino acids. The V end was cut by 0 bases, the J end by 5 bases, with 11 bases between. Germline-derived CDR1 and CDR2 are SGHRS and YFSETQ.

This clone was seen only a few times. CDR3 nucleotides: TGTGCCTGGAGTGTAAATCCGGGACAGGTCTATGGCTACACCTTC. The encoded protein is CAWSVNPGQVYGYTF. The chain carries TRBV30 and TRBJ1-2; 8 nucleotides line up with TRBD1. V shed 0 bases and J 4 bases; nucleotides not matched to a gene: 7. Germline CDR1 and CDR2: GTSNPN and SVGIG (reference sequence). The CDR3 is 15 amino acids. The entire variable domain, with the rest obtained from reference TRBV30 and TRBJ1-2, is as follows: SQTIHQWPATLVQPVGSPLSLECTVEGTSNPNLYWYRQAAGRGLQLLFYSVGIGQISSEVPQNLSASRPQDRQFILSSKKLLLSDSGFYLCAWSVNPGQVYGYTFGSGTRLTVV.

The CDR3 reads CASSLVAGGNGYTF. The CDR3 coding sequence is TGCGCCAGCAGCTTGGTTGCAGGGGGGAACGGCTACACCTTC. This chain links TRBV5-1 with TRBJ1-2, with 7 bases that match TRBD1. V shed 0 bases and J 8 bases; nucleotides not matched to a gene: 7. The length of the CDR3 is 14 residues. Germline CDR1 reads SGHRS; CDR2 reads YFSETQ.

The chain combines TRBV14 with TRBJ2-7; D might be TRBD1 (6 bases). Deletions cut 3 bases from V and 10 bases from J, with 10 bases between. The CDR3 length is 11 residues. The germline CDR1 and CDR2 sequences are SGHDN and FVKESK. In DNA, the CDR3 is TGTGCCAGCAGCCACTCGGGACAACAGTACTTC. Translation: CASSHSGQQYF.

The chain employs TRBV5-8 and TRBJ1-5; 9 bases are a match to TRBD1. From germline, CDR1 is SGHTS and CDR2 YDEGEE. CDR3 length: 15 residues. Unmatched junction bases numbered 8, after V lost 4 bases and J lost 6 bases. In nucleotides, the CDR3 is TGTGCCAGCAGCCCGGGACAGGGAGGGGGTCAGCCCCAGCATTTT. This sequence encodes CASSPGQGGGQPQHF.

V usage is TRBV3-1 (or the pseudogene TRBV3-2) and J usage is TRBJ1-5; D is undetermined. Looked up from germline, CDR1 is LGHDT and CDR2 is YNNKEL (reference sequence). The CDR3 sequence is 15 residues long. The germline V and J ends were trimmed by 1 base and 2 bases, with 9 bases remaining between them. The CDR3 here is CASSQASGGNQPQHF. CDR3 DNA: TGTGCCAGCAGCCAAGCCTCCGGAGGCAATCAGCCCCAGCATTTT.

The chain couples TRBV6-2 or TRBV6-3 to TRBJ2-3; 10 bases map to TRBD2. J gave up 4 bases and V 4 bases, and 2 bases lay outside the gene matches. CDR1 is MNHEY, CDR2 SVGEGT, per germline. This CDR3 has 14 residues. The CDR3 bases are TGTGCCAGCAGTTGGCTAGCGGGGGCAGATACGCAGTATTTT. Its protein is CASSWLAGADTQYF.

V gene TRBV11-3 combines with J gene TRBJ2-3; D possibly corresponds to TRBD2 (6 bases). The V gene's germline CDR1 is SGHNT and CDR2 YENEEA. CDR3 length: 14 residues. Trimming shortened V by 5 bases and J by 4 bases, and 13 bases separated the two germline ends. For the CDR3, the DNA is TGTGCCAGCAGCCCCGGCTGGGGGGCAGATACGCAGTATTTT. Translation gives CASSPGWGADTQYF.

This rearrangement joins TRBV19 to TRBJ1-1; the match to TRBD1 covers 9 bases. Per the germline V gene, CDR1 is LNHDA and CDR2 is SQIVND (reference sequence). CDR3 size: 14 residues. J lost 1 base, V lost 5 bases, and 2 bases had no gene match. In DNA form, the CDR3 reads TGTGCCAGTAGTTTGGGACAGGGGAACACTGAAGCTTTCTTT. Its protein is CASSLGQGNTEAFF.

The CDR3 region is CASSLIRTQETQYF. The CDR3 region has the DNA TGTGCCAGCAGCTTGATCCGGACTCAAGAGACCCAGTACTTC. V gene TRBV5-4 combines with J gene TRBJ2-5; perhaps TRBD2 as D (5 bases). Germline V gene sequence: CDR1 SGHNT, CDR2 YYREEE (reference sequence). This CDR3 region has 14 residues. Between the trimmed V and J ends, which lost 1 base and 2 bases, there was a span of 9 bases.

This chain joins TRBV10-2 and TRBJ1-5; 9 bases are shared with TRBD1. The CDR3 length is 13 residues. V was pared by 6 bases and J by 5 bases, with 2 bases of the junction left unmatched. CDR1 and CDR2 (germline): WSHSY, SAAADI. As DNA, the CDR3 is TGCGCCAGCAGCAGACAGGGGGATCAGCCCCAGCATTTT. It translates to CASSRQGDQPQHF.

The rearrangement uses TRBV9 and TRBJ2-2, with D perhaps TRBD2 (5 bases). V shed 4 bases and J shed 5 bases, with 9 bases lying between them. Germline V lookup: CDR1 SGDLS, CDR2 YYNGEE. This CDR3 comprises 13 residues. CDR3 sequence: CASSPSGTGELFF. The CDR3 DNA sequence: TGTGCCAGCAGCCCATCGGGAACCGGGGAGCTGTTTTTT.

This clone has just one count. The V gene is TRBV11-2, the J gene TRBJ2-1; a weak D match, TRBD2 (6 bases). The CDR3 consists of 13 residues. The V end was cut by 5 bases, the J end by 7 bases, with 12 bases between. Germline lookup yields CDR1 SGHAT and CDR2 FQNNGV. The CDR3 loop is CASSTHLANEQFF. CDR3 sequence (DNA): TGTGCCAGCAGCACCCATCTAGCGAATGAGCAGTTCTTC. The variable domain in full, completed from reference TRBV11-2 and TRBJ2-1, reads EAGVAQSPRYKIIEKRQSVAFWCNPISGHATLYWYQQILGQGPKLLIQFQNNGVVDDSQLPKDRFSAERLKGVDSTLKIQPAKLEDSAVYLCASSTHLANEQFFGPGTRLTVL.

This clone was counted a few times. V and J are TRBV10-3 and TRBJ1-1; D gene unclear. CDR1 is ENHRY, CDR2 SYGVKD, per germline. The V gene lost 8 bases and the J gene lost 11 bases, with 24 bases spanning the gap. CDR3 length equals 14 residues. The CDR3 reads CAIHLLFTNPGAFF. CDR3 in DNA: TGTGCCATCCACCTGCTTTTTACAAACCCCGGGGCTTTCTTT.